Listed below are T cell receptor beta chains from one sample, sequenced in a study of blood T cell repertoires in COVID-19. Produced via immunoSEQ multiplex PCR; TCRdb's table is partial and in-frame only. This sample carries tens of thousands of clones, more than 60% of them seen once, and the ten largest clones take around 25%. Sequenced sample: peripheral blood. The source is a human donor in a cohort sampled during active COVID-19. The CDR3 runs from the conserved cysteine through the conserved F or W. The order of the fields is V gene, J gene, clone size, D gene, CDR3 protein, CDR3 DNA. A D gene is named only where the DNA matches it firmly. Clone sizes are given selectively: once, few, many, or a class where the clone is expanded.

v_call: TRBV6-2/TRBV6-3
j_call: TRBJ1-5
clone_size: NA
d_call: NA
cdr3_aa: CASSYSAQQGTFSGQPQHF
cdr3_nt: TGTGCCAGCAGTTACTCGGCTCAACAGGGAACATTCTCCGGTCAGCCCCAGCATTTT

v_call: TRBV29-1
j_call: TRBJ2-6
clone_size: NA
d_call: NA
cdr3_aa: CSVVVSPSISGANVLTF
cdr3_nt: TGCAGCGTTGTGGTCAGTCCATCAATCTCTGGGGCCAACGTCCTGACTTTC

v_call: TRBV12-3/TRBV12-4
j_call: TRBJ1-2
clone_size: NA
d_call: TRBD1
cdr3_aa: CASSGTEIYGYTF
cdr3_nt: TGTGCCAGCAGTGGGACAGAAATCTATGGCTACACCTTC

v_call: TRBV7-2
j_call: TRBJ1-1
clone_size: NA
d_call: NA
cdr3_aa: CASSLVQNMNTEAFF
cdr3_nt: TGTGCCAGCAGCTTAGTTCAGAACATGAACACTGAAGCTTTCTTT

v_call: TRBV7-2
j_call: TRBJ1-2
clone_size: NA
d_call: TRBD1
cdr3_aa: CASRTARTGSYGYTF
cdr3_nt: TGTGCCAGCAGAACTGCTCGGACAGGGTCCTATGGCTACACCTTC

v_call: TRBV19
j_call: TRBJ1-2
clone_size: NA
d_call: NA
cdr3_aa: CASSMMDSGAYGYTF
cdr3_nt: TGTGCCAGTAGTATGATGGACTCAGGAGCCTATGGCTACACCTTC

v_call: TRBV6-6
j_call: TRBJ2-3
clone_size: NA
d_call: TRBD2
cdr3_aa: CASSRLAPSTDTQYF
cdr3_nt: TGTGCCAGCAGTCGACTAGCCCCGAGCACAGATACGCAGTATTTT

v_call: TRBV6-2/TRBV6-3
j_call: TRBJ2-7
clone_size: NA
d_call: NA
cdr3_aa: CASSYTGILDEQYF
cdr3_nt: TGTGCCAGCAGTTACACAGGGATCCTTGACGAGCAGTACTTC

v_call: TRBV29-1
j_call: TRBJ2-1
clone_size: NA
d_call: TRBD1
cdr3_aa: CSVATGKASKQFF
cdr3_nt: TGCAGCGTTGCGACAGGGAAGGCGTCTAAGCAGTTCTTC

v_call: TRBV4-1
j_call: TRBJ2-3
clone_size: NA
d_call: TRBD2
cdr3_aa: CASSQIGTSGRAKVTQYF
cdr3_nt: TGCGCCAGCAGCCAGATCGGAACTAGCGGGAGGGCCAAGGTCACGCAGTATTTT

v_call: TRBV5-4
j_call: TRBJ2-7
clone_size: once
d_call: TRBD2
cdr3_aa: CASSEGLAGVGEQYF
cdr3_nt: TGTGCCAGCAGCGAAGGACTAGCGGGAGTGGGCGAGCAGTACTTC

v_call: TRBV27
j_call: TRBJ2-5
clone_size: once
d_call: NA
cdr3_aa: CASSLGAGREETQYF
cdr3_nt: TGTGCCAGCAGTTTAGGGGCGGGGCGTGAAGAGACCCAGTACTTC

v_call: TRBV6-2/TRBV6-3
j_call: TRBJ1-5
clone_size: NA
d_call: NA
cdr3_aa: CASSQIGGNQPQHF
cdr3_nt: TGTGCCAGCAGTCAGATAGGGGGCAATCAGCCCCAGCATTTT

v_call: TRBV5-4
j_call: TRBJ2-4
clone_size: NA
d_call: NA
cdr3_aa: CASSAGSTAKNIQYF
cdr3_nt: TGTGCCAGCAGTGCAGGGTCAACAGCCAAAAACATTCAGTACTTC

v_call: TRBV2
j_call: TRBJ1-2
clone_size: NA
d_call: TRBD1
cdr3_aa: CASSETTGAFYGYTF
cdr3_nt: TGTGCCAGCAGTGAAACCACAGGGGCATTCTATGGCTACACCTTC

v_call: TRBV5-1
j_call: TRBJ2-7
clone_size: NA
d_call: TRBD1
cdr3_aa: CASSFTGEKAYEQYF
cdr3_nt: TGCGCCAGCAGCTTCACAGGGGAGAAGGCCTACGAGCAGTACTTC

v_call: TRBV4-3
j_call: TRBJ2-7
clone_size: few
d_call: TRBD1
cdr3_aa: CASSHGRDRVAYEQYF
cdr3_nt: TGCGCCAGCAGCCACGGCCGGGACAGGGTAGCCTACGAGCAGTACTTC

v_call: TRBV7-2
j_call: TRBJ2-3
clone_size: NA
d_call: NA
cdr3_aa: CASSPQGDTQYF
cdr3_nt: TGTGCCAGCAGCCCCCAGGGTGATACGCAGTATTTT

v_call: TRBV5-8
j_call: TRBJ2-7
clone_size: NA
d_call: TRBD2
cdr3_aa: CASSKRLAGVNEQYF
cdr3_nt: TGTGCCAGCAGCAAAAGACTAGCGGGAGTCAACGAGCAGTACTTC

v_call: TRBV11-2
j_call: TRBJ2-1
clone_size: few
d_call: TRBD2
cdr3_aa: CASSAWTSASSYNEQFF
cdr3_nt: TGTGCCAGCAGCGCCTGGACTAGCGCGAGCTCCTACAATGAGCAGTTCTTC

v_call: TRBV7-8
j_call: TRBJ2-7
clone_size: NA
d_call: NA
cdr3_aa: CASSLVRGDEQYF
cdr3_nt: TGTGCCAGCAGCTTAGTCAGGGGCGACGAGCAGTACTTC

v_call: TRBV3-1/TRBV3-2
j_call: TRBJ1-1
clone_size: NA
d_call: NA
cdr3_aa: CASGLGGVTEAFF
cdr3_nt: TGTGCCAGCGGCCTGGGAGGGGTCACTGAAGCTTTCTTT

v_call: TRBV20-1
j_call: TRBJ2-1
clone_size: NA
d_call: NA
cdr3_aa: CSARDNNEQFF
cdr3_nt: TGCAGTGCTAGAGACAACAATGAGCAGTTCTTC

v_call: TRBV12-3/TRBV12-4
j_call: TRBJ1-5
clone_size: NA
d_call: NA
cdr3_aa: CASSPGGNQPQHF
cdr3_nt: TGTGCCAGCAGCCCTGGCGGGAATCAGCCCCAGCATTTT

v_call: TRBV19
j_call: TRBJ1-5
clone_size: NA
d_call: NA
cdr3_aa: CASSISPRSSNQPQHF
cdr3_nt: TGTGCCAGTAGTATCTCCCCTCGGAGTAGCAATCAGCCCCAGCATTTT

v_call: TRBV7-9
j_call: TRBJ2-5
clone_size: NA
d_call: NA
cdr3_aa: CASSLTLEQETQYF
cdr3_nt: TGTGCCAGCAGCTTAACTCTAGAGCAAGAGACCCAGTACTTC

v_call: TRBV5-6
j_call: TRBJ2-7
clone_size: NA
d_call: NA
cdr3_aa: CASSLVVRGEQYF
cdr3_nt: TGTGCCAGCAGCTTGGTTGTGAGGGGGGAGCAGTACTTC

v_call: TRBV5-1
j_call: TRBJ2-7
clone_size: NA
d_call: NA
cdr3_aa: CASSLVPGAYEQYF
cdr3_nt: TGCGCCAGCAGCTTGGTGCCAGGGGCGTACGAGCAGTACTTC

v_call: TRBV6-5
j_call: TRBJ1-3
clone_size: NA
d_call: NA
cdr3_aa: CASSLRESGNTIYF
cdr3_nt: TGTGCCAGCAGCCTTCGGGAGTCTGGAAACACCATATATTTT

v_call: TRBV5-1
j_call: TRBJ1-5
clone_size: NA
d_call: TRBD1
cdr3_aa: CASSTGGVNQPQHF
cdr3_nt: TGCGCCAGCAGCACAGGGGGGGTCAATCAGCCCCAGCATTTT

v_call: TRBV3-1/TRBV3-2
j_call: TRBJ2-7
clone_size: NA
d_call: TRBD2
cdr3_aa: CASSQGPLAAYEQYF
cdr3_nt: TGTGCCAGCAGCCAAGGGCCGCTAGCGGCCTACGAGCAGTACTTC

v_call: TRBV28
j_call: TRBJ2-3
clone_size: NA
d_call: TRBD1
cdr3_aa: CASSLGAGTGGTDTQYF
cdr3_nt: TGTGCCAGCAGTTTAGGGGCCGGGACAGGGGGCACAGATACGCAGTATTTT

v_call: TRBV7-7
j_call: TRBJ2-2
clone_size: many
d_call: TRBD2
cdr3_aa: CASSLEAGGPVTGELFF
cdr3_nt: TGTGCTAGCAGCTTAGAAGCGGGAGGGCCGGTTACCGGGGAGCTGTTTTTT

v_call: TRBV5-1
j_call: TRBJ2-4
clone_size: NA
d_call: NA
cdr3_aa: CASSLEPGIAKNIQYF
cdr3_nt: TGCGCCAGCAGCTTGGAGCCGGGTATTGCCAAAAACATTCAGTACTTC

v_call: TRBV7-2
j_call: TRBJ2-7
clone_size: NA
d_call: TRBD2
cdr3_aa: CASSPPGWGGSYEQYF
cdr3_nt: TGTGCCAGCAGCCCACCGGGGTGGGGGGGCTCCTACGAGCAGTACTTC

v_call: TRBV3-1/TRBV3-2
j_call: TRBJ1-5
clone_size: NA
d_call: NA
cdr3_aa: CASSPMASSNQPQHF
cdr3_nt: TGTGCCAGCAGTCCGATGGCATCTAGCAATCAGCCCCAGCATTTT

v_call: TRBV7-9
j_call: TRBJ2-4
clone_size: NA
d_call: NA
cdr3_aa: CASSSQGAGIQYF
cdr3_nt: TGTGCCAGCAGTTCACAGGGTGCGGGCATTCAGTACTTC

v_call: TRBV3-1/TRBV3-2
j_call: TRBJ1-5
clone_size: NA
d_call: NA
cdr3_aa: CASSQQGSNQPQHF
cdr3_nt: TGTGCCAGCAGCCAACAGGGAAGCAATCAGCCCCAGCATTTT

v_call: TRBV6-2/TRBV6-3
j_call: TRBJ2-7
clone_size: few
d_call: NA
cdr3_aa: CATSHPGGASYEQYF
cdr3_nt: TGTGCCACCAGCCACCCTGGGGGGGCCTCCTACGAGCAGTACTTC

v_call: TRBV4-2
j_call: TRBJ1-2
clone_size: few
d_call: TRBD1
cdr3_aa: CASSQDRTGDGYTF
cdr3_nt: TGTGCCAGCAGCCAAGATCGTACAGGGGATGGCTACACCTTC

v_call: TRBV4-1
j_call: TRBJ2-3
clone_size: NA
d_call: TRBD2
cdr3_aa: CASSQDATGGVTDTQYF
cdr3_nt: TGCGCCAGCAGCCAAGATGCGACGGGGGGGGTCACAGATACGCAGTATTTT

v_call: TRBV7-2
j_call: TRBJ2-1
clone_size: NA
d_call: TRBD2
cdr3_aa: CASSLASGAYNEQFF
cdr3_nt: TGTGCCAGCAGCTTAGCTAGCGGGGCGTACAATGAGCAGTTCTTC

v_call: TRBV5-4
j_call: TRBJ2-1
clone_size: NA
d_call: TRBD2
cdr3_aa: CASSPGTTSRSHNEQFF
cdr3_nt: TGTGCCAGCAGCCCCGGGACTACCTCGCGCTCCCACAATGAGCAGTTCTTC

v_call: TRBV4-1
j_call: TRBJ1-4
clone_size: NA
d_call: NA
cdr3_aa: CASSQDAVDSEKLFF
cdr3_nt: TGCGCCAGCAGCCAAGATGCCGTTGACAGTGAAAAACTGTTTTTT

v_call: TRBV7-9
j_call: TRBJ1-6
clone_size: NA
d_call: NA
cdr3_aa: CASSSDSNNSPLHF
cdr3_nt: TGTGCCAGCAGCTCGGACAGTAATAATTCACCCCTCCACTTT

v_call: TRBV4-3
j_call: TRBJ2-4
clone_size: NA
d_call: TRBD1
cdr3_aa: CASSQQTGGAGKNIQYF
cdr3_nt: TGCGCCAGCAGCCAACAGACAGGGGGCGCGGGCAAAAACATTCAGTACTTC

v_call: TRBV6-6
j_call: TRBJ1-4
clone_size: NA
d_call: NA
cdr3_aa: CASSYDIRGEKLFF
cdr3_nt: TGTGCCAGCAGTTATGACATTAGGGGTGAAAAACTGTTTTTT